The clone carrying this T cell receptor (beta chain) came up a few times. From the 5' RACE reads, TCRdb called clonotypes with MiXCR, one entry per CDR3 protein. This sample has 650,000 to 750,000 distinct CDR3 sequences, with about 20% found just once. These data belong to a study of identical twins. This CDR3 is 12 amino acids long. V was pared by 8 bases and J by 6 bases, with 8 bases between. Germline CDR1 reads LGHNA; CDR2 reads YNFKEQ. The same sample was also studied in work on T cells expressing NK-cell markers. According to that study: Sorting was restricted to alpha-beta TCR T cells by an anti-gamma-delta TCR antibody in several experiments. In more than 5 donors, dominant CD3+CD56+NKG2C+ clonotypes ranked among the top 10 CD8+ clonotypes.

The receptor was derived from a young woman in good health. The sequenced sample consisted of PBMCs. The chain has TRBV4-2 and TRBJ1-6; D remains unclear. In DNA, the CDR3 is TGTGCCAGCCGGGAATTTAATTCACCCCTCCACTTT. This encodes CASREFNSPLHF.